This is a list of T cell receptor beta chains from one sample in a study of T-cell reconstitution after alpha-beta-depleted transplantation in children. From the PCR reads, TCRdb called clonotypes with MiXCR, one entry per CDR3 protein. The table shows about 540,000 distinct CDR3 sequences, with about 17% occurring only once. The specimen comprised PBMCs from the stem cell graft donor, sampled from the stem cell graft. The receptor set was obtained from a human donor who donated a stem cell graft to a child with acute lymphoblastic leukemia. Both conserved end residues are part of each CDR3. Each record gives: clone size, J gene, D gene, V gene, CDR3 DNA, CDR3 protein. D genes are given only for firm matches. Only some rows state a clone size, as once, few, many or a class for expanded clones.

>few|TRBJ1-2|NA|TRBV18
TGTGCCAGCTCACCCTTTAGTGGGGGCTACACCTTC
CASSPFSGGYTF
>many|TRBJ1-1|TRBD1|TRBV18
TGTGCCAGCCGACAGGGGTCCACTGAAGCTTTCTTT
CASRQGSTEAFF
>NA|TRBJ2-5|NA|TRBV4-1
TGCGCCAGCAGCCAAGATGCTGGAACCCAAGAGACCCAGTACTTC
CASSQDAGTQETQYF
>NA|TRBJ2-7|NA|TRBV5-1
TGCGCCAGCAGCTTCCAGGGTGGCGAGCAGTACTTC
CASSFQGGEQYF
>few|TRBJ2-1|NA|TRBV19
TGTGCCAGTAGTATAGTCCACAGAGGGTTGGATGAGCAGTTCTTC
CASSIVHRGLDEQFF
>NA|TRBJ1-1|NA|TRBV20-1
TGCAGTGCTAGTGGGGTCCGTACGTCTAACACTGAAGCTTTCTTT
CSASGVRTSNTEAFF
>NA|TRBJ2-3|TRBD2|TRBV6-1
TGTGCCAGCAGTGAACCTGGCGGGAGGGCTGCAGATACGCAGTATTTT
CASSEPGGRAADTQYF
>NA|TRBJ2-7|NA|TRBV2
TGTGCCAGCAGTGAAGGGCGGGGAGTGGTGGACGAGCAGTACTTC
CASSEGRGVVDEQYF
>few|TRBJ2-1|TRBD2|TRBV10-2
TGCGCCAGCAAGCCTAGCGGGTCCTCCTACAATGAGCAGTTCTTC
CASKPSGSSYNEQFF
>NA|TRBJ1-1|TRBD1|TRBV5-6
TGTGCCAGCAGCAAAAGGACAGGGAGACTCACTGAAGCTTTCTTT
CASSKRTGRLTEAFF
>NA|TRBJ2-5|TRBD1|TRBV12-3/TRBV12-4
TGTGCCAGCAGATGGGACAGGGAGAAGACCCAGTACTTC
CASRWDREKTQYF
>NA|TRBJ1-1|NA|TRBV29-1
TGCAGCGTTGAATTTCAGGAGGGAGCTTTCTTT
CSVEFQEGAFF
>NA|TRBJ2-7|NA|TRBV7-6
TGTGCCAGCAGCCCCCAGCGGTCCTACGAGCAGTACTTC
CASSPQRSYEQYF
>NA|TRBJ2-2|NA|TRBV15
TGTGCCACCCTTACTGATGAGCTAGCGAACACCGGGGAGCTGTTTTTT
CATLTDELANTGELFF
>NA|TRBJ1-4|NA|TRBV5-6
TGTGCCAGCAGCTTCTCCGGGACCGACGGACACCCAACTAATGAAAAACTGTTTTTT
CASSFSGTDGHPTNEKLFF
>few|TRBJ2-5|TRBD2|TRBV12-3/TRBV12-4
TGTGCCAGCAGTTTCAGGCGGGAGGGCCAGGAGACCCAGTACTTC
CASSFRREGQETQYF
>NA|TRBJ2-3|TRBD2|TRBV7-8
TGTGCCAGCAGCTTTATTAGCGGGAGAGGGGGAGATACGCAGTATTTT
CASSFISGRGGDTQYF
>NA|TRBJ1-4|TRBD1|TRBV18
TGTGCCAGCTCACTAAGACAGGGGGAAAAACTGTTTTTT
CASSLRQGEKLFF
>NA|TRBJ1-4|TRBD1|TRBV12-3/TRBV12-4
TGTGCCAGCAGGGGGACAGGTGAAAAACTGTTTTTT
CASRGTGEKLFF
>few|TRBJ2-3|NA|TRBV6-5
TGTGCCAGCAGTTCCGGGGGAGACTGGACCCCCCACAGGGATACGCAGTATTTT
CASSSGGDWTPHRDTQYF
>NA|TRBJ2-1|TRBD2|TRBV5-6
TGTGCCAGCAGCTTGGCCGGACTAGCGGGAGTCAATGAGCAGTTCTTC
CASSLAGLAGVNEQFF
>NA|TRBJ1-5|NA|TRBV5-1
TGCGCCAGCAGCTTTGGAGGGATGAGCAATCAGCCCCAGCATTTT
CASSFGGMSNQPQHF
>NA|TRBJ2-3|TRBD2|TRBV4-1
TGCGCCAGCAGCCCGACGCCCGGGGGGAGCACAGATACGCAGTATTTT
CASSPTPGGSTDTQYF
>NA|TRBJ2-1|TRBD2|TRBV12-3/TRBV12-4
TGTGCCAGCAGTTTAGCGGGAGGGCCCTGGAATGAGCAGTTCTTC
CASSLAGGPWNEQFF
>NA|TRBJ2-3|TRBD2|TRBV27
TGTGCCAGCAGTTGGACTAGCGGGGTTGGAGATACGCAGTATTTT
CASSWTSGVGDTQYF
>few|TRBJ2-1|NA|TRBV6-1
TGTGCCAGCAGTGGAAGGAGGGGGAGCTCCTACAATGAGCAGTTCTTC
CASSGRRGSSYNEQFF
>NA|TRBJ2-5|TRBD2|TRBV12-5
TGTGCTAGTGGTTTGGTACTCTGGGAGGGGACCCAGTACTTC
CASGLVLWEGTQYF
>NA|TRBJ1-1|TRBD1|TRBV4-2
TGTGCCAGCAGCCAAGCAGGGGGTACCACTGAAGCTTTCTTT
CASSQAGGTTEAFF
>once|TRBJ2-5|NA|TRBV6-1
TGTGCCAGCAGTGAGGACAGAGTACAAGAGACCCAGTACTTC
CASSEDRVQETQYF
>NA|TRBJ2-7|NA|TRBV5-6
TGTGCCAGCAGCTTGGGTGCAGGGATGGTTTCCTACGAGCAGTACTTC
CASSLGAGMVSYEQYF
>few|TRBJ2-1|NA|TRBV24-1
TGTGCCACCAGTGATTTGCCCTTGAAGCGGCCCAATGAGCAGTTCTTC
CATSDLPLKRPNEQFF
>NA|TRBJ1-5|NA|TRBV12-3/TRBV12-4
TGTGCCAGCAGTTTCTCGGTTTACGATAGCAATCAGCCCCAGCATTTT
CASSFSVYDSNQPQHF
>NA|TRBJ1-1|TRBD1|TRBV12-3/TRBV12-4
TGTGCCAGCGGGGAAAGGGGGCCGAACACTGAAGCTTTCTTT
CASGERGPNTEAFF
>few|TRBJ2-7|NA|TRBV5-6
TGTGCCAGCAGCTCTGACTACTCTTACGAGCAGTACTTC
CASSSDYSYEQYF
>NA|TRBJ1-1|NA|TRBV10-3
TGTGCCATCAGTGCGGCGATGAACACTGAAGCTTTCTTT
CAISAAMNTEAFF
>many|TRBJ2-1|TRBD2|TRBV29-1
TGCAGCGCAGTGCGACTAGCTAGCGGAGCCTACAATGAGCAGTTCTTC
CSAVRLASGAYNEQFF
>NA|TRBJ2-7|NA|TRBV20-1
TGCAGTGCTGCGGAACCGGAGGGCTCCTACGAGCAGTACTTC
CSAAEPEGSYEQYF
>NA|TRBJ2-3|NA|TRBV29-1
TGCAGCGTTGTTGACCTCACCGGGGATACGCAGTATTTT
CSVVDLTGDTQYF
>NA|TRBJ2-7|NA|TRBV5-5
TGTGCCAGCAGCCACACCCCGGGGTCCTACGAGCAGTACTTC
CASSHTPGSYEQYF
>many|TRBJ2-4|NA|TRBV5-1
TGCGCCAGCAGCTTGGCCGGTTCCTCCGGGGGAGCCAAAAACATTCAGTACTTC
CASSLAGSSGGAKNIQYF
>NA|TRBJ2-1|NA|TRBV5-6
TGTGCCAGCAGCTTGGGGTGGGAAGAGCAGTTCTTC
CASSLGWEEQFF
>NA|TRBJ1-1|TRBD1|TRBV5-8
TGTGCCAGCAGCCCAGGGACAGGGGGGGTGGTCACTGAAGCTTTCTTT
CASSPGTGGVVTEAFF
>few|TRBJ2-7|NA|TRBV6-1
TGTGCCAGCAGGCCATCGAGCTCCTACGAGCAGTACTTC
CASRPSSSYEQYF
>NA|TRBJ2-1|NA|TRBV5-1
TGCGCCAGCAGTTCGGACGGGAATGAGCAGTTCTTC
CASSSDGNEQFF
>NA|TRBJ2-1|NA|TRBV27
TGTGCCAGCAGTTTTGGGGTGAGCTCCTACAATGAGCAGTTCTTC
CASSFGVSSYNEQFF
>few|TRBJ2-7|TRBD2|TRBV2
TGTGCCAGCAGTGGGGGATTTACTAGCGGGAGCTCCTACGAGCAGTACTTC
CASSGGFTSGSSYEQYF
>NA|TRBJ1-2|NA|TRBV29-1
TGCAGCGCTCTCACAGGGAAAGGTGGCTACACCTTC
CSALTGKGGYTF
>NA|TRBJ2-5|NA|TRBV11-2
TGTGCCAGCAGCTTAGTGGAGGCAGGGTACCAAGAGACCCAGTACTTC
CASSLVEAGYQETQYF
>NA|TRBJ1-2|TRBD1|TRBV12-3/TRBV12-4
TGTGCCAGCCGCCAGGGACAGGGCAACTATGGCTACACCTTC
CASRQGQGNYGYTF
>few|TRBJ2-5|TRBD1|TRBV6-6
TGTGCCAGCAGCAGGGGGCCCTCTGAGACCCAGTACTTC
CASSRGPSETQYF
>NA|TRBJ2-7|NA|TRBV5-1
TGCGCCAGCGCCGGGTTAGAGGGCCCCACCTACGAGCAGTACTTC
CASAGLEGPTYEQYF
>few|TRBJ2-7|NA|TRBV20-1
TGCAGTGCTAGGATTGCGGGTGCCAGCTCCTACGAGCAGTACTTC
CSARIAGASSYEQYF
>NA|TRBJ2-2|NA|TRBV12-3/TRBV12-4
TGTGCCAGCAGTTTCTATACCGACACCGGGGAGCTGTTTTTT
CASSFYTDTGELFF
>few|TRBJ2-7|NA|TRBV7-8
TGTGCCAGCAGCTTTGCCGGGGGTAGCTCCTACGAGCAGTACTTC
CASSFAGGSSYEQYF
>few|TRBJ2-1|TRBD2|TRBV3-1
TGTGCCAGCAGCGGGCTAGCGGGATATGATGAGCAGTTCTTC
CASSGLAGYDEQFF
>few|TRBJ1-2|NA|TRBV5-1
TGCGCCAGCAGCTTGGAGGGCCTCAACTATGGCTACACCTTC
CASSLEGLNYGYTF
>NA|TRBJ2-3|NA|TRBV11-2
TGTGCCAGCAGTGGATTAAGAACAGATACGCAGTATTTT
CASSGLRTDTQYF
>NA|TRBJ1-1|NA|TRBV6-5
TGTGCCAGCAGTTACACTAACGGGGGCGATGAAGCTTTCTTT
CASSYTNGGDEAFF
>NA|TRBJ2-2|NA|TRBV29-1
TGCAGCGTTGGACAGCAATCCACCGGGGAGCTGTTTTTT
CSVGQQSTGELFF